This TCR beta chain was profiled in a study of shared clonotypes between healthy human individuals (dated by TCRdb to the early 2020s). About the study as a whole: A few men and a couple of women, aged 18 to 49 years, made up the cohort. Leukapheresis yielded between about 0.94 and 10 billion PBMCs per donor. The study deeply sequenced blood TCR repertoires of about five healthy adults to estimate repertoire size and the extent of clonotype sharing between individuals. Different laboratories and diverse techniques were used to prepare libraries and sequence TCR repertoires, to increase sequencing depth and limit assay-specific biases. For each donor, CD4 naive and CD4 memory were each run on three plates, CD8 naive on two plates, and CD8 memory on one plate. Broad study findings and their caveats: Larger estimated clonotype richness was generally found for naive subsets than for memory subsets. Rarefaction of sorted-subset datasets indicated incomplete sequencing despite the large sequencing depth. Sampling was restricted to blood, and TCR repertoires in tissues likely differ from the TCR repertoires found in blood. Based on pairwise subsampling, the degree of clonotype sharing among donors was expected to be affected by sequencing depth. Compared with non-shared clonotypes, the clonotypes found in all four sorted-subset donors had higher generation probabilities. Sharing across a handful of donors was observed for 4.5% to 6.5% of naive CD4, 3.5% of naive CD8, 2% to 2.5% of memory CD4, and roughly 0.4% of memory CD8 clonotypes. Because the study included only a small number of donors, the genetic and exposure-history diversity represented was limited.

Using the deep immunoSEQ assay, TCR CDR3 regions were amplified from genomic DNA by multiplex PCR. Extracted genomic DNA from each cell subset was spread evenly across all wells of several immunoSEQ 96-well plates, with each plate serving as a replicate. For sorted subsets, about 0.2 ug genomic DNA, equal to tens of thousands of T cell genomes, was loaded into each replicate PCR. The purified libraries were quantified using a Qubit 3.0 fluorometer, sized with a Bioanalyzer 2100, and then quantified again using the KAPA Library Quantification kit. Each immunoSEQ 96-well plate was sequenced on its own single-read 150-cycle Illumina NextSeq 550 flow cell. In the authors' own workflow: Because the immunoSEQ output included only junctional sequences and no quality scores, the filtering could not be the same as the filtering used for full-length reads. To assign V/J genes and CDR3, sequences were annotated against IMGT germline references using PyIR, a Python wrapper for IgBLAST v1.9. Reads were removed for weak V/J assignments (E-value above 1e-6), missing CDR3, stop codons, out-of-frame junctions, or ambiguous translated residues. V3J clonotypes were defined as sequences sharing the same inferred V gene, J gene, and CDR3 amino acid sequence. Percentage overlap between repertoires was computed as shared unique clonotypes divided by the size of the smaller repertoire. Repertoire richness was assessed with RTK rarefaction, the Chao1 estimator, and Recon v2.1 estimates of unobserved clonotypes. Generation probabilities for all TCRbeta clonotypes obtained by the gDNA method from a handful of donors were computed using OLGA. TCRdb holds this immuneACCESS table with in-frame rearrangements only. Some clones are missing; in checked studies, unresolved V genes explain under half, and the rest has no known cause. V and J calls and clone size are given by that table; D and trimming were obtained from the DNA. The sample table contains just over 2,000,000 clones; only one count was recorded for roughly 94% of them. Together, the top ten hold 0.9% to 1.4% of the sample.

CD8 naive samples were CD45RO-negative cells positively selected for CCR7, giving a CD45RA+CCR7+ population that excluded TemRA cells. Healthy HIV-negative adults with no recently reported acute infections or vaccinations were included as donors. Only Caucasian adults living in Nashville, Tennessee, USA were represented among the donors. Blood was obtained by leukapheresis, after which PBMCs were separated by Ficoll-Histopaque density gradient centrifugation and cryopreserved in liquid nitrogen vapor phase. Purity and quantity of every magnetically sorted T cell population were checked by analytical flow cytometry. From each sorted fraction, genomic DNA was isolated and quantified by UV absorbance on a Nanodrop 2000c. According to the germline V gene, CDR1 reads MNHEY and CDR2 reads SVGAGI. Taken from cysteine to phenylalanine, the CDR3 has 14 residues. The only DNA kept is the CDR3, 42 bases in frame from the first base. Cut back by 6 bases and 5 bases, the V and J ends lie 16 bases apart.

This clone was found once. It has no known antigen specificity. Within one base of it there is no much larger clone, and no base qualities were kept. The sequenced material came from naive CD8+ T cells sorted from blood. Explained via the paper, the cell subset or site label denotes: CD45RA+CCR7+. The TCR comes from a man between 18 and 29 years old in good health. Recombination joined TRBV6-5 with TRBJ1-1, with a tentative D gene TRBD1 over 5 matching bases. The DNA is TGTGCCAGCAGCCCCCGGGGGGATGGAACTGAAGCTTTCTTT. This yields the protein CASSPRGDGTEAFF.